A single sample is the source of the 22 T cell receptor beta chains below, sequenced in a study of cytomegalovirus exposure and HLA in healthy donors. Use of 60 Vbeta and 13 Jbeta primers characterized the PCR. Assay used: immunoSEQ multiplex PCR; TCRdb lists only in-frame clones, some missing. This table holds about 160,000 clones, 80% found once. The material sequenced was PBMCs. Receptors originate from a man between 18 and 29 years old in good health and CMV-seropositive.

This clone turned up a few times. This sequence joins TRBV13 and TRBJ1-4, with TRBD1 matching over 8 bases. With 5 bases clipped from V and 7 bases from J, the junction kept 6 bases outside the gene matches. Germline V gene lookup returns CDR1 PRHDT and CDR2 FYEKMQ (reference sequence). The CDR3 is made up of 14 amino acids. Here the CDR3 reads CASSGQGEFEKLFF. CDR3 DNA sequence: TGTGCCAGCAGCGGACAGGGAGAGTTTGAAAAACTGTTTTTT. Drawing the rest from reference TRBV13 and TRBJ1-4, the complete variable domain is AAGVIQSPRHLIKEKRETATLKCYPIPRHDTVYWYQQGPGQDPQFLISFYEKMQSDKGSIPDRFSAQQFSDYHSELNMSSLELGDSALYFCASSGQGEFEKLFFGSGTQLSVL.

The rearrangement joins TRBV19 to TRBJ1-4; no reliable D call. V was pared by 6 bases and J by 2 bases, with 16 bases between. Germline CDR1 LNHDA, CDR2 SQIVND (reference sequence). The CDR3 is made up of 16 amino acids. The CDR3 region is CASSQKAARTNEKLFF. The CDR3 DNA sequence: TGTGCCAGTAGCCAAAAGGCGGCAAGGACTAATGAAAAACTGTTTTTT.

This clone was counted once. This sequence joins TRBV6-1 and TRBJ2-7; 8 bases fit TRBD2. The CDR3 runs to 14 residues. Germline assignment: CDR1 MNHNS and CDR2 SASEGT. V shed 6 bases, J shed 5 bases, and the junction held 9 bases outside the gene matches. The CDR3 bases are TGTGCCAGCAGCCCTGCAGCGGGAGTACACGAGCAGTACTTC. Translation: CASSPAAGVHEQYF.

V gene TRBV30 combines with J gene TRBJ2-7; 8 positions agree with TRBD1. Trimming cost V 4 bases and J 4 bases; bases outside gene matches: 9. Germline loops: CDR1 GTSNPN, CDR2 SVGIG (reference sequence). The CDR3 consists of 14 residues. Here the CDR3 reads CAWMRSGGGYEQYF. The CDR3 DNA reads as TGTGCCTGGATGAGGTCAGGGGGCGGGTACGAGCAGTACTTC.

This chain joins TRBV19 and TRBJ2-1; D is unresolved. Germline V gene sequence: CDR1 LNHDA, CDR2 SQIVND (reference sequence). The CDR3 contains 13 residues. The V and J ends lost 8 bases and 6 bases respectively, with 14 bases between them. CDR3 in amino acids: CASRSDILNEQFF. CDR3 nucleotide sequence: TGTGCCAGTCGTTCCGACATACTCAATGAGCAGTTCTTC.

The genes are TRBV5-1 and TRBJ2-2; 9 bases align to TRBD2. This CDR3 is 16 amino acids long. Germline-derived CDR1 and CDR2 are SGHRS and YFSETQ. V lost 4 bases and J lost 4; bases outside the gene matches: 8. The CDR3 loop reads CASSISGGPVTGELFF. In DNA form, the CDR3 reads TGCGCCAGCAGCATTAGCGGGGGCCCTGTCACCGGGGAGCTGTTTTTT.

V and J are TRBV5-1 and TRBJ1-5, with 7 nucleotides matching TRBD1. Looked up from germline, CDR1 is SGHRS and CDR2 is YFSETQ. The junction had 11 bases not matched to a gene; V was cut back by 0 bases and J by 5 bases. This CDR3 is built from 17 residues. CDR3 amino acids: CASSLAPGDSIHQPQHF. CDR3 nucleotide sequence: TGCGCCAGCAGCTTGGCACCCGGGGACAGCATACATCAGCCCCAGCATTTT.

V and J are TRBV5-5 and TRBJ1-2; 9 positions agree with TRBD1. CDR3 length: 15 amino acids. V was clipped by 0 bases and J by 7 bases; unmatched bases: 7. Germline V gene sequence: CDR1 SGHKS, CDR2 YYEKEE (reference sequence). This chain's CDR3 is CASSLELQGASGYTF. CDR3 bases: TGTGCCAGCAGCTTGGAGCTACAGGGGGCCTCTGGCTACACCTTC.

This chain uses TRBV30 with TRBJ1-2, with 7 bases identical to TRBD1. Trimming at V came to 5 bases and at J to 7 bases, leaving 4 bases not matched to a gene. CDR1 and CDR2 (germline): GTSNPN, SVGIG (reference sequence). This CDR3 has 11 amino acids. The CDR3 spells CAWEEGAGYTF. CDR3 nucleotides: TGTGCCTGGGAGGAGGGGGCTGGCTACACCTTC. The entire variable domain, with the rest obtained from reference TRBV30 and TRBJ1-2, is as follows: SQTIHQWPATLVQPVGSPLSLECTVEGTSNPNLYWYRQAAGRGLQLLFYSVGIGQISSEVPQNLSASRPQDRQFILSSKKLLLSDSGFYLCAWEEGAGYTFGSGTRLTVV.

The chain uses TRBV6-1 and TRBJ2-7; TRBD2 aligns across 8 bases. This CDR3 is 14 amino acids long. Germline V lookup: CDR1 MNHNS, CDR2 SASEGT. Trimming at V came to 4 bases and at J to 2 bases, leaving 4 bases not matched to a gene. CDR3 in DNA: TGTGCCAGCAGTGTTGGGACTAGAGCCTACGAGCAGTACTTC. Its translation is CASSVGTRAYEQYF.

The chain joins TRBV27 to TRBJ1-5; 9 nucleotides match TRBD1. CDR3 size: 14 residues. After removal of 5 bases from V and 6 bases from J, the junction contained 5 bases not matched to a gene. Per germline, CDR1 MNHEY and CDR2 SMNVEV (reference sequence). This CDR3 is CASSQQGAGQPQHF. CDR3 DNA sequence: TGTGCCAGCAGTCAACAGGGGGCTGGTCAGCCCCAGCATTTT.

The chain couples TRBV14 to TRBJ2-7; 9 positions match TRBD1. Germline V gene lookup returns CDR1 SGHDN and CDR2 FVKESK. CDR3 size: 15 residues. The ends lost 6 bases at V and 4 bases at J; junction bases unmatched: 10. CDR3 nucleotides: TGTGCCAGCAGTCGAAAGACAGGGGGGGTGTACGAGCAGTACTTC. It yields the protein CASSRKTGGVYEQYF.

V and J are TRBV25-1 and TRBJ1-1; perhaps TRBD1 as D (5 bases). Trimming shortened V by 0 bases and J by 1 base, and 12 bases separated the two germline ends. The germline V gene encodes CDR1 MGHDK and CDR2 SYGVNS. The CDR3 length is 16 residues. CDR3 DNA sequence: TGTGCCAGCAGTGAATACGGGGGTACCCCGAACACTGAAGCTTTCTTT. Translated: CASSEYGGTPNTEAFF. The whole variable domain, remainder taken from reference TRBV25-1 and TRBJ1-1, is EADIYQTPRYLVIGTGKKITLECSQTMGHDKMYWYQQDPGMELHLIHYSYGVNSTEKGDLSSESTVSRIRTEHFPLTLESARPSHTSQYLCASSEYGGTPNTEAFFGQGTRLTVV.

The CDR3 DNA follows: TGTGCCTGGATTAAGACAGGGGCGGATGGCTACACCTTC. This gives the protein CAWIKTGADGYTF. This rearrangement joins TRBV30 to TRBJ1-2, with 8 positions matching TRBD1. V shed 4 bases, J shed 6 bases, and the junction held 7 bases outside the gene matches. Germline V gives CDR1 GTSNPN, CDR2 SVGIG (reference sequence). The CDR3 spans 13 residues.

This chain connects TRBV4-1 to TRBJ1-1, with 7 bases fitting TRBD1. This CDR3 is 15 amino acids long. CDR1 is MGHRA and CDR2 is YSYEKL in the germline V gene. With V trimmed by 2 bases and J by 0 bases, 3 bases remained unmatched. CDR3 protein: CASSQRQGLNTEAFF. DNA for the CDR3: TGCGCCAGCAGCCAAAGACAGGGATTGAACACTGAAGCTTTCTTT.

The chain employs TRBV29-1 and TRBJ2-7; TRBD2 might be the D (6 bases). The CDR3 extends over 13 amino acids. V was shortened by 3 bases and J by 4 bases, with 13 bases between the two germline ends. The V gene's germline CDR1 is SQVTM and CDR2 ANQGSEA. In DNA form, the CDR3 reads TGCAGCGTTGAGGGGGGATCCCCTTACGAGCAGTACTTC. Its protein product is CSVEGGSPYEQYF.

The J gene is TRBJ2-2, the V gene TRBV12-1; no check of the table's D call, TRBD2, against the DNA was made. TRBV12-1 counts as a pseudogene. CDR3 length: 13 residues. In DNA, the CDR3 is TGTGCCAGCAGGGCGGGAGACACCGGGGAGCTGTTTTTT. Residues: CASRAGDTGELFF.

The rearrangement joins TRBV19 to TRBJ2-5; perhaps TRBD2 as D (6 bases). V was cut by 6 bases and J by 5 bases, with 13 bases left in between. Looked up from germline, CDR1 is LNHDA and CDR2 is SQIVND (reference sequence). CDR3 length: 13 residues. The CDR3 region is CASSRAGQETQYF. In DNA form, the CDR3 reads TGTGCCAGTAGCCGGGCGGGGCAGGAGACCCAGTACTTC. The variable domain in full, with the rest retrieved from reference TRBV19 and TRBJ2-5, is DGGITQSPKYLFRKEGQNVTLSCEQNLNHDAMYWYRQDPGQGLRLIYYSQIVNDFQKGDIAEGYSVSREKKESFPLTVTSAQKNPTAFYLCASSRAGQETQYFGPGTRLLVL.

The V gene is TRBV10-3, the J gene TRBJ2-5; 8 bases line up with TRBD1. The J segment lost 3 bases and the V segment lost 0 bases, leaving 3 bases of the junction unmatched. Germline-derived CDR1 and CDR2 are ENHRY and SYGVKD. This CDR3 contains 15 residues. The CDR3 is CAISESDRGKETQYF. The CDR3 region has the DNA TGTGCCATCAGTGAGTCCGACAGGGGAAAAGAGACCCAGTACTTC.

J is TRBJ1-2 and V is TRBV25-1, with TRBD1 matching 7 bases. CDR3 size: 15 residues. The J segment lost 4 bases and the V segment lost 1 base, leaving 6 bases of the junction unmatched. Germline CDR1 and CDR2: MGHDK and SYGVNS. CDR3 coding DNA: TGTGCCAGCAGTGAATCATCATCAGGGGGCTATGGCTACACCTTC. Translating it yields CASSESSSGGYGYTF.

V is TRBV27 and J is TRBJ2-7; TRBD1 agrees at 8 bases. Germline CDR1 is MNHEY and CDR2 is SMNVEV (reference sequence). The CDR3 is 14 residues long. Losses at the gene ends were 4 bases for V and 2 bases for J; bases not matched to a gene: 4. CDR3 in DNA: TGTGCCAGCAGTTGGCTCAGGGGGCCCTACGAGCAGTACTTC. Amino acid sequence: CASSWLRGPYEQYF.

The genes are TRBV19 and TRBJ2-7; weak D call: TRBD2 (7 bases). The CDR3 runs to 16 residues. V gave up 3 bases and J gave up 2 bases, with 17 bases separating them. The germline gives CDR1 LNHDA, CDR2 SQIVND (reference sequence). The CDR3 DNA reads as TGTGCCAGTAGTATGGGGGTATGGGGGGGCACCTACGAGCAGTACTTC. Its translation is CASSMGVWGGTYEQYF.